A single sample gave rise to the 30 T cell receptor beta chains below, sequenced in a study of T cell responses to AZD1222 COVID-19 vaccine (dated by TCRdb to the early 2020s). This specimen's time point label, interpreted: baseline before first vaccination. Libraries were constructed by the immunoSEQ multiplex PCR assay. Sourced from immuneACCESS, this table was stored by TCRdb with only in-frame sequences that have V and J called. A share of the clones is absent; for the studies checked, an unresolved V gene accounts for under half, and the remainder has no known explanation. Counted in this sample were 90,000 to 120,000 clones; 89% of them appeared once. Around a sixth of the sample lies in the top ten. The sequenced sample was peripheral blood, obtained on day 0 of AZD1222 vaccination. Receptors originate from an adult in good health.

The chain couples TRBV27 to TRBJ1-6, with D unresolved. The CDR3 is made up of 15 amino acids. Trimming shortened V by 6 bases and J by 0 bases, and 9 bases separated the two germline ends. The germline V gene encodes CDR1 MNHEY and CDR2 SMNVEV (reference sequence). The CDR3 here is CASSPSSSYNSPLHF. The CDR3 coding sequence is TGTGCCAGCAGCCCAAGTAGCTCCTATAATTCACCCCTCCACTTT.

This chain connects TRBV5-4 to TRBJ2-3, with 7 bases identical to TRBD2. Germline V CDR1 and CDR2: SGHNT, YYREEE (reference sequence). This CDR3 region has 14 residues. The V segment lost 2 bases and the J segment 6 bases; nucleotides outside the gene matches: 6. DNA of the CDR3: TGTGCCAGCAGCTTCGGACTAGTAGCTGATACGCAGTATTTT. It encodes CASSFGLVADTQYF. Using reference TRBV5-4 and TRBJ2-3 for the parts outside the CDR3, the full variable domain is ETGVTQSPTHLIKTRGQQVTLRCSSQSGHNTVSWYQQALGQGPQFIFQYYREEENGRGNFPPRFSGLQFPNYSSELNVNALELDDSALYLCASSFGLVADTQYFGPGTRLTVL.

V usage is TRBV19 and J usage is TRBJ1-6; 8 positions agree with TRBD1. Trimming removed 6 bases from V and 10 bases from J; junction bases left unmatched: 11. The V gene's germline CDR1 is LNHDA and CDR2 SQIVND (reference sequence). CDR3 size: 15 residues. The CDR3 is CASRLRQGLGSPLHF. The CDR3 DNA reads as TGTGCCAGTAGGTTAAGACAGGGGCTTGGCTCACCCCTCCACTTT. Variable domain in full (rest from reference TRBV19 and TRBJ1-6): DGGITQSPKYLFRKEGQNVTLSCEQNLNHDAMYWYRQDPGQGLRLIYYSQIVNDFQKGDIAEGYSVSREKKESFPLTVTSAQKNPTAFYLCASRLRQGLGSPLHFGNGTRLTVT.

The chain employs TRBV23-1 and TRBJ1-1, with D perhaps matching TRBD1 (5 bases). TRBV23-1 is reported as an ORF; its role is uncertain. The V end was cut by 7 bases, the J end by 0 bases, with 15 bases between. CDR3 length equals 15 residues. CDR3 in amino acids: CASIPLGGLNTEAFF. CDR3 DNA: TGCGCCAGCATCCCGCTTGGGGGGTTGAACACTGAAGCTTTCTTT.

The V call is TRBV3-1 (or the pseudogene TRBV3-2), the J call TRBJ1-2; D is unresolved. CDR3 length: 12 amino acids. Per the germline V gene, CDR1 is LGHDT and CDR2 is YNNKEL (reference sequence). Trimming shortened V by 3 bases and J by 8 bases, and 10 bases separated the two germline ends. CDR3 loop: CASSQDFGGYTF. DNA for the CDR3: TGTGCCAGCAGCCAGGACTTCGGGGGCTACACCTTC.

The chain has TRBV4-1 and TRBJ2-6; D remains unclear. The CDR3 extends over 16 amino acids. V lost 0 bases to trimming and J lost 0 bases, with 6 bases between them. Germline lookup yields CDR1 MGHRA and CDR2 YSYEKL. CDR3 bases: TGCGCCAGCAGCCAAGAGGCGGTCTCTGGGGCCAACGTCCTGACTTTC. Encoded protein: CASSQEAVSGANVLTF.

The CDR3 loop reads CASSRTTGTGGAYEQYF. The CDR3 nucleotides read TGTGCCAGCAGCCGCACTACCGGGACAGGGGGCGCGTACGAGCAGTACTTC. V gene TRBV9 combines with J gene TRBJ2-7; TRBD1 agrees at 12 bases. V lost 4 bases, J lost 4 bases, and 12 bases stayed unmatched. Germline lookup yields CDR1 SGDLS and CDR2 YYNGEE. The CDR3 is 17 amino acids. The full variable domain, in which reference TRBV9 and TRBJ2-7 provide the parts outside the CDR3, is DSGVTQTPKHLITATGQRVTLRCSPRSGDLSVYWYQQSLDQGLQFLIQYYNGEERAKGNILERFSAQQFPDLHSELNLSSLELGDSALYFCASSRTTGTGGAYEQYFGPGTRLTVT.

The chain links TRBV9 to TRBJ1-1; 7 nucleotides align to TRBD1. V gave up 0 bases and J gave up 3 bases; unmatched junction bases: 2. This CDR3 has 14 amino acids. Germline V lookup: CDR1 SGDLS, CDR2 YYNGEE. In DNA form, the CDR3 reads TGTGCCAGCAGCGTAGAAGGGGGCCACACTGAAGCTTTCTTT. This encodes CASSVEGGHTEAFF.

V is TRBV6-1 and J is TRBJ2-7, with TRBD2 as a possible D gene (6 bases). Germline V gene sequence: CDR1 MNHNS, CDR2 SASEGT. This CDR3 spans 18 amino acids. The V end was cut by 2 bases, the J end by 7 bases, with 27 bases between. In nucleotides, the CDR3 is TGTGCCAGCAGTGAAAGAGACACACTCGGGGGTATGATAGTTGAGCAGTACTTC. Its protein product is CASSERDTLGGMIVEQYF.

V gene TRBV7-9 combines with J gene TRBJ1-2; D is unclear. The V gene lost 5 bases and the J gene lost 3 bases, with 7 bases spanning the gap. The CDR3 totals 12 residues. Per germline, CDR1 SEHNR and CDR2 FQNEAQ (reference sequence). CDR3 sequence: CASSPGDYGYTF. The CDR3 coding sequence is TGTGCCAGCAGCCCCGGGGACTATGGCTACACCTTC. The full variable domain, rest sourced from reference TRBV7-9 and TRBJ1-2, is DTGVSQNPRHKITKRGQNVTFRCDPISEHNRLYWYRQTLGQGPEFLTYFQNEAQLEKSRLLSDRFSAERPKGSFSTLEIQRTEQGDSAMYLCASSPGDYGYTFGSGTRLTVV.

This clone has only one observation. The chain combines TRBV6-1 with TRBJ1-2; no definite D call. The germline CDR1 and CDR2 sequences are MNHNS and SASEGT. Trimming left V 1 base short and J 4 bases short, with 13 bases between. This CDR3 region has 15 residues. As DNA, the CDR3 is TGTGCCAGCAGTGAAGGCGGCAGCAACATCTATGGCTACACCTTC. This codes for CASSEGGSNIYGYTF.

Remarks on this clone: The CDR3 does not close with the conserved phenylalanine or tryptophan, likely indicating a read error. The V gene is TRBV18, the J gene TRBJ1-6; 11 nucleotides line up with TRBD1. CDR3 size: 15 residues. The V segment lost 5 bases and the J segment 8 bases; nucleotides outside the gene matches: 5. The germline V gene has CDR1 KGHSH and CDR2 LQKENI. The CDR3 DNA reads TGTGCCAGCTCAGCAACGGGACAGGGGGATTCACCCCTCCACCTT. This gives the protein CASSATGQGDSPLHL.

CDR3 protein: CASSGRDRGHYSNQPQHF. For the CDR3, the DNA is TGCGCCAGCAGTGGTAGGGACAGGGGCCATTATAGCAATCAGCCCCAGCATTTT. The V and J genes are TRBV10-1 and TRBJ1-5, with 10 bases lining up with TRBD1. Germline V gives CDR1 WNHNN, CDR2 SYGVQD (reference sequence). This CDR3 region has 18 residues. Trimming took 4 bases from V and 0 from J; bases not matched to a gene: 9.

The chain employs TRBV7-9 and TRBJ2-5, with 13 positions matching TRBD2. The CDR3 covers 16 residues. The junction had 5 bases not matched to a gene; V was cut back by 4 bases and J by 3 bases. Germline lookup yields CDR1 SEHNR and CDR2 FQNEAQ (reference sequence). The CDR3 loop is CASSSTSGGEEETQYF. CDR3 in DNA: TGTGCCAGCAGCTCCACTAGCGGGGGGGAGGAAGAGACCCAGTACTTC.

J is TRBJ1-3 and V is TRBV11-2; D is unresolved. CDR3 length equals 15 residues. Germline V gene sequence: CDR1 SGHAT, CDR2 FQNNGV. V shed 2 bases and J shed 1 base, with 9 bases lying between them. As DNA, the CDR3 is TGTGCCAGCAGCTTATTTCCGGGTTCTGGAAACACCATATATTTT. Its protein is CASSLFPGSGNTIYF.

The gene calls are TRBV14 and TRBJ2-5; D unresolved. The length of the CDR3 is 12 residues. The germline V and J ends were trimmed by 2 bases and 4 bases, with 5 bases remaining between them. Germline loops: CDR1 SGHDN, CDR2 FVKESK. CDR3 protein: CASSQQRETQYF. Here the CDR3 DNA reads TGTGCCAGCAGCCAACAGCGAGAGACCCAGTACTTC.

A remark on this clone: The sample has other DNA sequences that encode this CDR3 too. This chain joins TRBV3-1 (or the pseudogene TRBV3-2) and TRBJ1-3, with a weak D call TRBD1 (6 bases). This CDR3 spans 14 amino acids. Germline loops: CDR1 LGHDT, CDR2 YNNKEL (reference sequence). Trimming removed 0 bases at V and 5 bases at J, with 8 bases between. DNA of the CDR3: TGTGCCAGCAGCCAAGACTGGGACAGAAACACCATATATTTT. As protein: CASSQDWDRNTIYF.

The V call is TRBV2, the J call TRBJ2-1, with 8 positions matching TRBD1. The CDR3 length is 15 residues. Trimming cost V 4 bases and J 2 bases; bases outside gene matches: 4. Germline-derived CDR1 and CDR2 are SNHLY and FYNNEI. The CDR3 here is CASSGETGAYNEQFF. In DNA form, the CDR3 reads TGTGCCAGCAGTGGGGAGACAGGGGCCTACAATGAGCAGTTCTTC.

The rearrangement joins TRBV27 to TRBJ1-1; 9 nucleotides line up with TRBD1. Germline V gene data show CDR1 as MNHEY and CDR2 as SMNVEV (reference sequence). The CDR3 length is 17 residues. The ends lost 4 bases at V and 1 base at J; junction bases unmatched: 10. The CDR3 reads CASSYYLPGQGNTEAFF. CDR3 nucleotides: TGTGCCAGCAGTTATTACTTGCCGGGACAGGGGAACACTGAAGCTTTCTTT.

The rearrangement uses TRBV28 and TRBJ1-1; D uncertain. Germline CDR1 MDHEN, CDR2 SYDVKM. The CDR3 runs 13 residues. Trimming shortened V by 1 base and J by 5 bases, and 8 bases separated the two germline ends. CDR3 coding DNA: TGTGCCAGCAGTTTATTTAAAGGAACTGAAGCTTTCTTT. This gives the protein CASSLFKGTEAFF.

This chain joins TRBV7-9 and TRBJ2-3; D gene ambiguous. The germline gives CDR1 SEHNR, CDR2 FQNEAQ (reference sequence). V lost 1 base and J 2 bases, leaving 7 bases between the germline ends. This CDR3 has 14 residues. The CDR3 DNA is TGTGCCAGCAGCTTAGGTAGGGACACAGATACGCAGTATTTT. Translated: CASSLGRDTDTQYF.

The gene calls are TRBV7-3 and TRBJ1-6; D is unclear. Germline values: CDR1 SGHTA, CDR2 FQGTGA. This CDR3 has 13 amino acids. V was clipped by 3 bases and J by 3 bases, with 3 bases between them. CDR3: CASSFFYNSPLHF. CDR3 nucleotide sequence: TGTGCCAGCAGCTTTTTCTATAATTCACCCCTCCACTTT.

The chain combines TRBV5-1 with TRBJ1-2; the D is unclear. Germline V CDR1 and CDR2: SGHRS, YFSETQ. The V end lost 2 bases, the J end lost 8 bases, and 13 bases lay between the germline ends. The CDR3 consists of 13 residues. The CDR3 loop is CASSLAVSLGYTF. CDR3 in DNA: TGCGCCAGCAGCTTAGCAGTTAGCTTAGGCTACACCTTC. Together with reference TRBV5-1 and TRBJ1-2, the CDR3 gives the full variable domain: KAGVTQTPRYLIKTRGQQVTLSCSPISGHRSVSWYQQTPGQGLQFLFEYFSETQRNKGNFPGRFSGRQFSNSRSEMNVSTLELGDSALYLCASSLAVSLGYTFGSGTRLTVV.

The V gene is TRBV7-3, the J gene TRBJ2-1; no clear D. Germline CDR1 SGHTA, CDR2 FQGTGA. The CDR3 sequence is 15 residues long. Trimming stripped 4 bases from V and 1 base from J, with 11 bases between. Written as DNA, the CDR3 is TGTGCCAGCAGCTCGAGTATACGTTCCTACAATGAGCAGTTCTTC. It codes for CASSSSIRSYNEQFF.

The table lists this clone with a count of one. V usage is TRBV7-9 and J usage is TRBJ2-7; maybe TRBD2 (6 bases). CDR1 is SEHNR and CDR2 is FQNEAQ in the germline V gene (reference sequence). Deletions cut 3 bases from V and 5 bases from J, with 14 bases between. The CDR3 runs to 14 residues. The CDR3 spells CASSFSGGINEQYF. The CDR3 coding sequence is TGTGCCAGCAGCTTTTCTGGGGGGATCAACGAGCAGTACTTC.

The chain has TRBV7-9 and TRBJ1-1; possibly TRBD1 for D (6 bases). Between the trimmed V and J ends, which lost 4 bases and 7 bases, there was a span of 13 bases. Germline CDR1 SEHNR, CDR2 FQNEAQ (reference sequence). This CDR3 comprises 13 residues. This chain's CDR3 is CASSSGGLFEAFF. In DNA form, the CDR3 reads TGTGCCAGCAGCTCCGGGGGGCTTTTTGAAGCTTTCTTT.

The chain uses TRBV7-2 and TRBJ1-3; D not resolved. In germline, CDR1 is SGHTA, CDR2 FQGNSA. CDR3 length equals 16 residues. The V end lost 5 bases, the J end lost 0 bases, and 14 bases lay between the germline ends. Here the CDR3 reads CASSPQAGNSGNTIYF. The CDR3 coding sequence is TGTGCCAGCAGCCCTCAGGCCGGAAACTCTGGAAACACCATATATTTT.

The gene calls are TRBV5-1 and TRBJ1-5; D unresolved. Trimming left V 5 bases short and J 4 bases short, with 13 bases between. CDR1 is SGHRS and CDR2 is YFSETQ in the germline V gene. The CDR3 runs 14 residues. CDR3 loop: CASSPIGMNQPQHF. CDR3 coding DNA: TGCGCCAGCAGTCCGATTGGGATGAATCAGCCCCAGCATTTT.

The chain employs TRBV10-3 and TRBJ2-2; D not resolved. CDR1 and CDR2 (germline): ENHRY, SYGVKD. The CDR3 extends over 13 amino acids. Deletions cut 2 bases from V and 7 bases from J, with 8 bases between. The CDR3 coding sequence is TGTGCCATCAGTGAGAGCCCCGGCGGGGAGCTGTTTTTT. Its translation is CAISESPGGELFF.

The rearrangement joins TRBV7-9 to TRBJ1-1; D may be TRBD1 (5 bases). The CDR3 length is 15 residues. From germline, CDR1 is SEHNR and CDR2 FQNEAQ (reference sequence). The V end was cut by 2 bases, the J end by 4 bases, with 14 bases between. The CDR3 is CASSLQVQGGTEAFF. As DNA, the CDR3 is TGTGCCAGCAGCTTACAGGTCCAGGGTGGCACTGAAGCTTTCTTT.